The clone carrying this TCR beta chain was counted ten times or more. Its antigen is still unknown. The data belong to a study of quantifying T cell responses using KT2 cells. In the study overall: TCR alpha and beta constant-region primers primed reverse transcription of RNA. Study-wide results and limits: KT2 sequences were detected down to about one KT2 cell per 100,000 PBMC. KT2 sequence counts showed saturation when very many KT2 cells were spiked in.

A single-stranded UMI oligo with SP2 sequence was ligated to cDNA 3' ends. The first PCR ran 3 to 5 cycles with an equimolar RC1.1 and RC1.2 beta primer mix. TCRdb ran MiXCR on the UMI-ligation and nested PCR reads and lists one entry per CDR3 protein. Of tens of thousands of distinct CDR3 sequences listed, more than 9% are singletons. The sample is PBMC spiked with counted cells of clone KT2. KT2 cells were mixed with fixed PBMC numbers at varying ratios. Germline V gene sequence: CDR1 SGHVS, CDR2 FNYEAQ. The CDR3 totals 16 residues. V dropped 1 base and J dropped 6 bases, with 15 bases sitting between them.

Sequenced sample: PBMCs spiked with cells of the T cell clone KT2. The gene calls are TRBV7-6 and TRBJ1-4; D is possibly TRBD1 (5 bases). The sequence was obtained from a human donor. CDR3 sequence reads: CASSLERGHVYEKLFF. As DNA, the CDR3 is TGTGCCAGCAGCTTAGAAAGGGGCCATGTCTATGAAAAACTGTTTTTT.